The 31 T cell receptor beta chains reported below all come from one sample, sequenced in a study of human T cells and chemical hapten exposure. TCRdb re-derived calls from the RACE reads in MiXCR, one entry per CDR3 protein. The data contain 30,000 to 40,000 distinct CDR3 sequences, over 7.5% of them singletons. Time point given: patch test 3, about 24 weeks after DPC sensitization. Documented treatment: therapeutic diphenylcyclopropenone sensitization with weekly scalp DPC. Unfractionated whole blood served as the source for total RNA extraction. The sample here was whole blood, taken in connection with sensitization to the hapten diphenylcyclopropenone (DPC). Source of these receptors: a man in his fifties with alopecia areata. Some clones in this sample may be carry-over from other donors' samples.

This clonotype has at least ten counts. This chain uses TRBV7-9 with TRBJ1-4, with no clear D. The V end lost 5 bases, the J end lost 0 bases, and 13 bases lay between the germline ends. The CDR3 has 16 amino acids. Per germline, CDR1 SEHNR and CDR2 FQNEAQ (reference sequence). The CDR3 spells CASSSSGRATNEKLFF. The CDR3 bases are TGTGCCAGCAGCAGCAGCGGACGTGCAACTAATGAAAAACTGTTTTTT.

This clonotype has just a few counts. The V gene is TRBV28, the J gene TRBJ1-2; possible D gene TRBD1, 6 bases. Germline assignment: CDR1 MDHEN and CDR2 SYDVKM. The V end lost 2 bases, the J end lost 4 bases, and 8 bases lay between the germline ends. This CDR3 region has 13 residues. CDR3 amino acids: CASSLNRVYGYTF. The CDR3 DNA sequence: TGTGCCAGCAGTTTAAACAGGGTCTATGGCTACACCTTC.

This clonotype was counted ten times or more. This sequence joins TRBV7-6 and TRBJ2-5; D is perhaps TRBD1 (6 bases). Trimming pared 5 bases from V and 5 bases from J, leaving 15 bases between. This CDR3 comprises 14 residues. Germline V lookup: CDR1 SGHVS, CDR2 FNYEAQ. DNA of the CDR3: TGTGCCAGCAGCCGCCTACAGGGTCGGGAGACCCAGTACTTC. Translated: CASSRLQGRETQYF.

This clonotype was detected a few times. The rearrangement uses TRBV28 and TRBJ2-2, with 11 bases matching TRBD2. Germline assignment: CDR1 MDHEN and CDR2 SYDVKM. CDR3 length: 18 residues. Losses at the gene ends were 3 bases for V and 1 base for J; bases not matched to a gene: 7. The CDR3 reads CASSFPEGLAVNTGELFF. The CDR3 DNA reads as TGTGCCAGCAGTTTTCCCGAGGGACTAGCGGTGAACACCGGGGAGCTGTTTTTT.

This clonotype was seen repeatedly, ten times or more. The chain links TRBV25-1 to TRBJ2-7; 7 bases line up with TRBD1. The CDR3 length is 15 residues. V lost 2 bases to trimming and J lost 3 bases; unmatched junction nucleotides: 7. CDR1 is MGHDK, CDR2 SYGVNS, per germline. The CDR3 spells CASSETGTDNYEQYF. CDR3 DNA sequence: TGTGCCAGCAGTGAAACCGGGACAGATAACTACGAGCAGTACTTC.

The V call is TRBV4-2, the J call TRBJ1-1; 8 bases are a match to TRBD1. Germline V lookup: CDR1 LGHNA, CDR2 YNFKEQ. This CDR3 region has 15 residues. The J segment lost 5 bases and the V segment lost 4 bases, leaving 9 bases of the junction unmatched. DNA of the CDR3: TGTGCCAGCAGCCCCCGGACAGGGAGGGAGACTGAAGCTTTCTTT. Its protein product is CASSPRTGRETEAFF.

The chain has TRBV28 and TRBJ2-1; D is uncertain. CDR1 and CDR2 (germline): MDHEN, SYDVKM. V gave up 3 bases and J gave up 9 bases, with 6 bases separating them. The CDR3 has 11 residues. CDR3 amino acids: CASSLVSEQFF. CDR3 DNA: TGTGCCAGCAGTTTGGTTTCTGAGCAGTTCTTC.

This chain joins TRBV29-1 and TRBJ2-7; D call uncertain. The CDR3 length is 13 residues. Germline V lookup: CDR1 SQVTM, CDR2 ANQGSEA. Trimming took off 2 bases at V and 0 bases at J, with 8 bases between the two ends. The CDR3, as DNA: TGCAGCGTTGAAAGCGACAACTCCTACGAGCAGTACTTC. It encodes CSVESDNSYEQYF.

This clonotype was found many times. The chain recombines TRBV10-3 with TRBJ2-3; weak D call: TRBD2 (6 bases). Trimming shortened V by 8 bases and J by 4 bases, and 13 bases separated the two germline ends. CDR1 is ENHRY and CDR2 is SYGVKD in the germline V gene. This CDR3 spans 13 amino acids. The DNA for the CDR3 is TGTGCCATCGCGGGACTGGCTTCAGATACGCAGTATTTT. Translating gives CAIAGLASDTQYF.

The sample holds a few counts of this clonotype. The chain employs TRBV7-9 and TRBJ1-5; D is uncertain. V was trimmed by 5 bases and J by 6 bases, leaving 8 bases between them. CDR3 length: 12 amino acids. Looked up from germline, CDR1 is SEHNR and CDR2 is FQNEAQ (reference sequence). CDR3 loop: CASSGEGQPQHF. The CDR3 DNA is TGTGCCAGCAGCGGGGAAGGTCAGCCCCAGCATTTT. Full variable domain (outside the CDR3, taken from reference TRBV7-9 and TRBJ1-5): DTGVSQNPRHKITKRGQNVTFRCDPISEHNRLYWYRQTLGQGPEFLTYFQNEAQLEKSRLLSDRFSAERPKGSFSTLEIQRTEQGDSAMYLCASSGEGQPQHFGDGTRLSIL.

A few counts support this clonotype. As DNA, the CDR3 is TGTGCCGAAGAATGGGGGGTGAAATACGAGCAGTACTTC. It encodes CAEEWGVKYEQYF. The chain links TRBV24-1 to TRBJ2-7; possibly TRBD2 for D (6 bases). CDR1 is KGHDR and CDR2 is SFDVKD in the germline V gene. Trimming left V 12 bases short and J 4 bases short, with 18 bases between. CDR3 length: 13 residues.

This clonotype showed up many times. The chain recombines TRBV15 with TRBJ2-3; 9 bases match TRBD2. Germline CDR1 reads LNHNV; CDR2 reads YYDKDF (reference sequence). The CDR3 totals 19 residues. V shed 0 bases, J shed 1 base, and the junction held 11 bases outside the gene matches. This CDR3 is CATSRETFLIAGGTDTQYF. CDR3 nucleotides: TGTGCCACCAGCAGAGAAACCTTTTTGATAGCGGGAGGCACAGATACGCAGTATTTT. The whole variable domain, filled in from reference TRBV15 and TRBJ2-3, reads DAMVIQNPRYQVTQFGKPVTLSCSQTLNHNVMYWYQQKSSQAPKLLFHYYDKDFNNEADTPDNFQSRRPNTSFCFLDIRSPGLGDTAMYLCATSRETFLIAGGTDTQYFGPGTRLTVL.

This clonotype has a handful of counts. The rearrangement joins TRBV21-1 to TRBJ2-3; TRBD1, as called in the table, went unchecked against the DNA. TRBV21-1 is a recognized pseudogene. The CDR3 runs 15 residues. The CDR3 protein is CATTPAEGPAGTQYF. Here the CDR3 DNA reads TGTGCCACCACGCCGGCAGAGGGGCCGGCAGGTACGCAGTATTTT.

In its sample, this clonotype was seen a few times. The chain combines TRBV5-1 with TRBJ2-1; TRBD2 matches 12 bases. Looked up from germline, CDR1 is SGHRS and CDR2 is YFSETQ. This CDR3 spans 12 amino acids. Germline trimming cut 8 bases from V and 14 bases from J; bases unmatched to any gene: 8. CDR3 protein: CARVWTSGNEFF. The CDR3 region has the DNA TGCGCCAGGGTATGGACTAGCGGGAACGAGTTCTTC.

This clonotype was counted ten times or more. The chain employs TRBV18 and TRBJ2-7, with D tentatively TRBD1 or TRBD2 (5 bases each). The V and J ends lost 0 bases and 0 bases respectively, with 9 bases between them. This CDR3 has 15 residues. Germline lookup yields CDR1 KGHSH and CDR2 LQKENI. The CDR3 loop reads CASSPPKGTSYEQYF. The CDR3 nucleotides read TGTGCCAGCTCACCACCGAAAGGGACCTCCTACGAGCAGTACTTC.

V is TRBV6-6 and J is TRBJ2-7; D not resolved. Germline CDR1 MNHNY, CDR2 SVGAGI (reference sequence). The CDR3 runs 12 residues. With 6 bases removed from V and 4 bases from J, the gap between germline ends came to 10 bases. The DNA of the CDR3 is TGTGCCAGCAGGATGGGGATTTACGAGCAGTACTTC. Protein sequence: CASRMGIYEQYF.

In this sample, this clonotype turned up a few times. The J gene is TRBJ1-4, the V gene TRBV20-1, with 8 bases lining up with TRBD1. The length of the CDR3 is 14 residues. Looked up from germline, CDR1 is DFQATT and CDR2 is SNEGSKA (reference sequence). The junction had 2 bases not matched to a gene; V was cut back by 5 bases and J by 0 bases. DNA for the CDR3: TGCAGTGCTGGGGGACAGGCAACTAATGAAAAACTGTTTTTT. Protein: CSAGGQATNEKLFF.

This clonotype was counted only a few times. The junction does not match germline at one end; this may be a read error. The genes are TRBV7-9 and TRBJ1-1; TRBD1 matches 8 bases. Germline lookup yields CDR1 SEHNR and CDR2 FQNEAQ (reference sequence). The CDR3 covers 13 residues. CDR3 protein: CVSSFTGGTEAFF. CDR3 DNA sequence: TGTGTCAGCAGCTTTACAGGGGGCACTGAAGCTTTCTTT.

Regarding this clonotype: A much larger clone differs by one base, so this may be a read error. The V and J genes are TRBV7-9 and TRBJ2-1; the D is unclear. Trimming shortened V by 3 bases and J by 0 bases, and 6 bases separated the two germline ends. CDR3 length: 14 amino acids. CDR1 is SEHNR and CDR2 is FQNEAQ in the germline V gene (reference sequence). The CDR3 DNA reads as TGTGCCAGCAGCTTCAACCCCTCCTACAATGAGCAGTTCTTC. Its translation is CASSFNPSYNEQFF. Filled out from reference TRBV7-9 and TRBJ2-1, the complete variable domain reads DTGVSQNPRHKITKRGQNVTFRCDPISEHNRLYWYRQTLGQGPEFLTYFQNEAQLEKSRLLSDRFSAERPKGSFSTLEIQRTEQGDSAMYLCASSFNPSYNEQFFGPGTRLTVL.

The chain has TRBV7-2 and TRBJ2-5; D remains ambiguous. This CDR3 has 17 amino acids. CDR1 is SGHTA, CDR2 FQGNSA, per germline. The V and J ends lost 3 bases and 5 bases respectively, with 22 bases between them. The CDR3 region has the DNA TGTGCCAGCAGCTTGTTAGAGCCAGGCAGGTTAGGCGAGACCCAGTACTTC. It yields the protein CASSLLEPGRLGETQYF.

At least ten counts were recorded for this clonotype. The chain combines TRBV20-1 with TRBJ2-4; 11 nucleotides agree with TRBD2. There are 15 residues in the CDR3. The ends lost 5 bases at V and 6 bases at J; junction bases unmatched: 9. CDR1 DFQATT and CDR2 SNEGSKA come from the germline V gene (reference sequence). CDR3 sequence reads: CSAAISGRDRNIQYF. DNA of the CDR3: TGCAGTGCTGCCATTAGCGGGAGGGACCGAAACATTCAGTACTTC.

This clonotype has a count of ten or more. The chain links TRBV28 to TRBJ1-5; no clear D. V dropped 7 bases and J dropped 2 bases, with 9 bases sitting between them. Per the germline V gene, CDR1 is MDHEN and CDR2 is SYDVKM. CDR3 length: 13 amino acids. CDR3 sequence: CASTLARNQPQHF. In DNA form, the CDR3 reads TGTGCCAGCACATTGGCCCGCAATCAGCCCCAGCATTTT.

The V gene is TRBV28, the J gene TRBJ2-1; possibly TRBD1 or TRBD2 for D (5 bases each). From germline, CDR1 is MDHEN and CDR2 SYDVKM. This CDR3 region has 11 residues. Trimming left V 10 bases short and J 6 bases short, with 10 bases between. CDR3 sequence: CATREPNEQFF. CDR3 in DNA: TGTGCCACCAGGGAGCCCAATGAGCAGTTCTTC.

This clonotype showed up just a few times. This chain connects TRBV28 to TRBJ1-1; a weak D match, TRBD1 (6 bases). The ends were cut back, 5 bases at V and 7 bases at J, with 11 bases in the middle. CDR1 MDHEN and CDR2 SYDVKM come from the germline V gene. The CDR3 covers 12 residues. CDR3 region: CASSPHRVEAFF. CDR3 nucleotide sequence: TGTGCCAGCAGTCCCCACAGGGTTGAAGCTTTCTTT.

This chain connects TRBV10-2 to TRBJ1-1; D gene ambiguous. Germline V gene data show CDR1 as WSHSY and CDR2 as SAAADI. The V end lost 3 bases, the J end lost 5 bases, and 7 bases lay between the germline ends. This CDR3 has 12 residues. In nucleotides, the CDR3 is TGCGCCAGCAGTGATATTGGTACTGAAGCTTTCTTT. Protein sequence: CASSDIGTEAFF.

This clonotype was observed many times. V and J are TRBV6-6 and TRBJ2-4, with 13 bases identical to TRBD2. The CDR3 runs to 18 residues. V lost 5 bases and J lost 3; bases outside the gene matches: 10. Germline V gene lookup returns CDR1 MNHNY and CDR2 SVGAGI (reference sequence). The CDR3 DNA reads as TGTGCCAGCAGTCAGACCGGGACTAGCGGGATAGGCAAAAACATTCAGTACTTC. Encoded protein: CASSQTGTSGIGKNIQYF.

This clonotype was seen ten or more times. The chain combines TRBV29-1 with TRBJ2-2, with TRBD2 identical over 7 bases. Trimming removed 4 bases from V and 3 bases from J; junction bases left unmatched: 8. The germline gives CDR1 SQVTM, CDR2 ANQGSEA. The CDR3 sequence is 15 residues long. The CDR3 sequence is CSVGRQRGDTGELFF. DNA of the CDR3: TGCAGCGTTGGTCGACAGCGGGGCGACACCGGGGAGCTGTTTTTT.

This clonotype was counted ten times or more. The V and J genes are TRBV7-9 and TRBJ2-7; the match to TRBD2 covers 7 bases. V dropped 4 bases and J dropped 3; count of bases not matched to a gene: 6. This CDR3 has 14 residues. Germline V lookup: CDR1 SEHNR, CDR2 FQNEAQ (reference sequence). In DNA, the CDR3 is TGTGCCAGCAGCTCGGGACTACCCCTCTACGAGCAGTACTTC. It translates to CASSSGLPLYEQYF.

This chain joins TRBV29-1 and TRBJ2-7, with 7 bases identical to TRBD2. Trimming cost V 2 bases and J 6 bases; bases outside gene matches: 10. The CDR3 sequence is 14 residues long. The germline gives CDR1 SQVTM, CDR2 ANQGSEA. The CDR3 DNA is TGCAGCGTTGAACGCGCGGGAGTAAGGGGCGAGCAGTACTTC. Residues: CSVERAGVRGEQYF.

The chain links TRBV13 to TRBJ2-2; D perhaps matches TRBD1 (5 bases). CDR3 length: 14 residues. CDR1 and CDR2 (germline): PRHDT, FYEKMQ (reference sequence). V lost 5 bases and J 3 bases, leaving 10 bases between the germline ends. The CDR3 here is CASSPRDYTGELFF. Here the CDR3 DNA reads TGTGCCAGCAGCCCCAGGGATTACACCGGGGAGCTGTTTTTT.

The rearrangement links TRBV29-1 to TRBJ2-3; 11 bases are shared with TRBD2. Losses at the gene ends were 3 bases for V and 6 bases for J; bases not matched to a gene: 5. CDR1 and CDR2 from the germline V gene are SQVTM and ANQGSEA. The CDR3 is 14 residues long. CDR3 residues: CSVETSGTRDTQYF. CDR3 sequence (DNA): TGCAGCGTTGAGACTAGCGGGACTCGGGATACGCAGTATTTT.